Listed below are T cell receptor beta chains from one sample, sequenced in a study of Ad26.COV2.S vaccination and SARS-CoV-2 variants. TCRdb's table, derived via immunoSEQ multiplex PCR, lists solely in-frame clones and lacks some. The sample has some 500,000 clones, approximately 89% seen once. The specimen comprised peripheral blood, sampled in a trial of Ad26.COV2.S vaccine versus placebo. Source of these receptors: a person between 18 and 60 years old who received the Ad26.COV2.S COVID-19 vaccine or a placebo. The CDR3 runs from the conserved cysteine through the conserved F or W.

V,J,CDR3
TRBV7-8,TRBJ1-2,CASSVAGLNYGYTF
TRBV24-1,TRBJ2-1,CATSYGTGAYNEQFF
TRBV15,TRBJ2-3,CATSRRDRGRYTDTQYF
TRBV6-2/TRBV6-3,TRBJ1-1,CASSYPPFQPGENTEAFF
TRBV6-1,TRBJ2-1,CASSEWPAEGVYNEQFF
TRBV6-6,TRBJ1-1,CASSYPAGQGPEAFF
TRBV4-1,TRBJ2-2,CASSHQSGINTGELFF
TRBV24-1,TRBJ1-1,CATSDTRTGNTEAFF
TRBV27,TRBJ2-3,CASNHLRGTQYF
TRBV19,TRBJ2-2,CASKGQGDGELFF
TRBV19,TRBJ1-5,CASSISQGSYNQPQHF
TRBV20-1,TRBJ1-2,CSASEDYGYTF
TRBV7-9,TRBJ2-5,CASSHTDRGETQYF
TRBV10-3,TRBJ2-3,CAISVPFSGRGTDTQYF
TRBV5-4,TRBJ1-1,CATQLVTTGKAFF
TRBV28,TRBJ1-1,CASSSPPNDSGAFF
TRBV5-1,TRBJ1-3,CASSLNDNSGNTIYF
TRBV4-3,TRBJ2-5,CASSQEREGLGEETQYF
TRBV27,TRBJ2-1,CASSLGTSSYNEQFF
TRBV19,TRBJ1-3,CASSIGTTIYF
TRBV6-2/TRBV6-3,TRBJ1-2,CASSLLPRTNYGYTF
TRBV5-1,TRBJ2-5,CASSLEATFGETQYF
TRBV3-1/TRBV3-2,TRBJ1-4,CASSQAAINEKLFF
TRBV4-3,TRBJ2-1,CASSQEIYRLNEQFF
TRBV3-1/TRBV3-2,TRBJ1-2,CASSQGPFIYGYTF
TRBV28,TRBJ2-7,CASSRLWSYEQYF
TRBV6-2/TRBV6-3,TRBJ2-4,CASSYSWPYPLNIQYF
TRBV7-2,TRBJ1-1,CASSHGTGSTEAFF
TRBV7-9,TRBJ2-1,CASSHARSRTPYNEQFF
TRBV7-9,TRBJ2-1,CASSLAGTSGYNEQFF
TRBV5-4,TRBJ1-1,CASTGTGNTEAFF
TRBV6-1,TRBJ2-1,CASRPGLAGGDEQFF
TRBV10-2,TRBJ2-1,CASTPGLVVEQFF
TRBV5-8,TRBJ1-4,CASHPHAVKLFF
TRBV15,TRBJ1-5,CATSPLGSGGAIVQPQHF
TRBV4-3,TRBJ2-1,CASSHRFPGQGYNEQFF
TRBV15,TRBJ1-6,CATSRGRNNSPLHF
TRBV5-5,TRBJ2-3,CASRRQVSSSTDTQYF
TRBV11-2,TRBJ2-3,CASRRQGHTDTQYF
TRBV9,TRBJ2-1,CASSQRTGTSEYNEQFF
TRBV6-6,TRBJ2-2,CASSYSMGLGGELFF
TRBV24-1,TRBJ2-1,CATSDPSRRSYNEQFF
TRBV2,TRBJ2-5,CASSEWGVQETQYF
TRBV2,TRBJ1-6,CASGLYNSPLHF
TRBV7-8,TRBJ1-5,CASSLVGGPQHF
TRBV3-1/TRBV3-2,TRBJ1-2,CASSSNDGLNYGYTF